This T cell receptor (beta chain) derives from a study of T cell responses to AZD1222 COVID-19 vaccine (dated by TCRdb to about 2021). Regarding the research as a whole: AZD1222 recipients with second doses at about 4 weeks or about 12 weeks were pooled, because spike-specific TCR depth and breadth did not differ between schedules. A total of more than 230 trial participants underwent TCR sequencing, of whom nearly 210 received two doses of AZD1222 and some 25 received two doses of the MenACWY control vaccine. Trial participants were enrolled into age subgroups of 18-55, 56-69 and 70-plus years, which contained around 150, 29 and 61 TCR-sequenced participants, respectively. What the work shows at the level of the full study, not this receptor alone: Only five to seven AZD1222 recipients were SARS-CoV-2 seropositive at baseline, limiting conclusions about previously exposed vaccinees. The 56-69-year group was small, and its depth increase did not reach significance, likely because of low power. After two AZD1222 doses, spike-specific TCR breadth and depth were significantly higher than at day 0 and than in MenACWY recipients. Participants were mostly white British and included more females than males, and it was suggested by the authors that clonal diversity may have been underestimated. Vaccine-associated CD4 TCRs spanned the whole spike protein, with dominant responses in regions 160-218 and 743-854. No day 14 peak-response samples were available, so repertoires were characterized only after the peak T cell response. Epitopes outside the regions mutated in the B.1.351 and B.1.1.7 variants were reportedly recognized by nearly half of the unique spike-specific TCRs.

In the case of this clone: Its antigen is unknown. Base qualities were left out, and no much larger clone turns up one base away.

The intended sense of this specimen's time point label: baseline before first vaccination. Samples from vaccinated people were obtained from the UK trials COV001 and COV002, which included a single-blind randomized controlled phase 2/3 trial of AZD1222 (ChAdOx1 nCoV-19) in healthy adults. Trial participant PBMC samples were collected at day 0 and day 28 after the second dose for TCRbeta chain sequencing. The CDR3 regions of human TCRbeta chains were subjected to immunosequencing. Regarding the original processing steps: TCRs in the repertoires were matched against a reference library of SARS-CoV-2-specific TCRs that had been generated with the MIRA antigen-specificity platform. Breadth was defined as the fraction of unique TCRs that were SARS-CoV-2-associated. Depth was defined as the fraction of total T cells that were SARS-CoV-2-associated. Each spike-specific TCR was assigned to its reactive spike region and to a CD4 or CD8 class using the MIRA data. Log10-transformed breadth and depth values were compared by one-way ANOVA with Sidak's multiple comparisons tests. TCRdb carries this immuneACCESS record with in-frame sequences only. Its versions omit some clonotypes, under half of them owing to an unresolved V gene in the studies checked, with the rest unexplained. The V and J calls and clone size were taken over from that table, and D and trimming were inferred from the DNA. Recorded for this sample are about 140,000 clones; around 88% of them occurred a single time. Jointly, the top ten make up 3% to 4.5% of the sample.

The CDR1 and CDR2 encoded by the germline V gene (reference sequence) are MNHEY and SMNVEV. Ends trimmed: V by 6 bases, J by 4 bases; bases unmatched to a gene: 3. CDR3 length: 14 amino acids, cysteine to phenylalanine. Just CDR3 DNA is preserved here, 42 bases in frame from base 1. The clonotype was recovered from an adult in good health. The receptor chain draws on TRBV27 and TRBJ2-1, with 10 bases aligning to TRBD2. The sample consisted of peripheral blood, taken on day 0 of AZD1222 vaccination. The CDR3 protein is CASSPLAGYNEQFF. The DNA is TGTGCCAGCAGCCCACTAGCGGGGTACAATGAGCAGTTCTTC.